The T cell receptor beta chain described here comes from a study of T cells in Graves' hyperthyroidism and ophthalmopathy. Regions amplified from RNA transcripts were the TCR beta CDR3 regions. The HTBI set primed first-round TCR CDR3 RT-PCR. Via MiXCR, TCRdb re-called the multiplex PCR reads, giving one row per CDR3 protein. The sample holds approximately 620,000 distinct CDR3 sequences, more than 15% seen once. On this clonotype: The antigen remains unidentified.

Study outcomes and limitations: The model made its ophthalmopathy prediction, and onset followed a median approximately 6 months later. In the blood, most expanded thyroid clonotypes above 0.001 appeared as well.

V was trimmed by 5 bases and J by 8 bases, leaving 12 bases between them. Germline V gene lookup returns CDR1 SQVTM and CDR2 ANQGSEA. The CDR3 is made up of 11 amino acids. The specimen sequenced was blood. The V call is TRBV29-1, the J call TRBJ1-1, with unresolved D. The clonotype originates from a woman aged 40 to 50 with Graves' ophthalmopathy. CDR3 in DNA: TGCAGCGTTTATATCTCCGCGGAAGCTTTCTTT. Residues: CSVYISAEAFF.